The rows below give T cell receptor beta chains drawn from one sample of a study of PD-1 blockade in classical Hodgkin lymphoma. The data were produced by immunoSEQ multiplex PCR, yet TCRdb's version contains in-frame clones alone and is incomplete. Among 25,000 to 30,000 clones listed, approximately 93% were seen once. The sequencing input was peripheral blood mononuclear cells (PBMCs). The receptors here all came from a human donor with classical Hodgkin lymphoma. Each CDR3 is given with its conserved first and last residue. Fields, in order: D gene, V gene, J gene, CDR3 protein. The D gene is left open where the match is weak.

-	TRBV5-5	TRBJ2-3	CASRTSSTDTQYF
-	TRBV27	TRBJ1-6	CASSPSGARDSPLHF
-	TRBV5-1	TRBJ2-7	CASSPEGGLDEQYF
TRBD2	TRBV19	TRBJ2-1	CASSVSSGTSGRYEQFF
TRBD1	TRBV25-1	TRBJ1-4	CASSTTGGNEKLFF
TRBD1	TRBV9	TRBJ2-1	CASSPRQGKGYNEQFF
-	TRBV6-5	TRBJ1-1	CASSYSGGDTEAFF
TRBD1	TRBV6-5	TRBJ1-5	CASSTQGGQPQHF
-	TRBV7-2	TRBJ2-3	CASSLFGSGSDTQYF
-	TRBV29-1	TRBJ2-7	CSVQFNSYEQYF
-	TRBV9	TRBJ2-3	CASSVLSTDTQYF
-	TRBV5-4	TRBJ2-2	CASSRWGTGELFF
TRBD2	TRBV5-1	TRBJ2-3	CASSSEGLAGKDTQYF
-	TRBV10-3	TRBJ2-7	CAISEGLGGYEQYF
-	TRBV7-2	TRBJ2-7	CASSSQGSSYEQYF
TRBD2	TRBV30	TRBJ2-3	CAWSSGSVSDTQYF
-	TRBV18	TRBJ2-5	CASSRGAEKETQYF
TRBD1	TRBV28	TRBJ2-7	CASSGQGVFYEQYF
TRBD2	TRBV29-1	TRBJ2-3	CSVEAATSGTDTQYF
-	TRBV19	TRBJ1-5	CASTEWQYNQPQHF
TRBD1	TRBV9	TRBJ1-3	CASSNDRGGNTIYF
TRBD1	TRBV23-1	TRBJ1-5	CASSLRDRLACYSNQPQHF
-	TRBV19	TRBJ2-7	CASRGTAGGYEQYF
TRBD2	TRBV7-3	TRBJ2-1	CASSPVAGGLNEQFF
-	TRBV6-5	TRBJ2-7	CASRPSSYEQYF
-	TRBV30	TRBJ2-5	CAWSRGGGGIGETQYF
TRBD2	TRBV5-4	TRBJ2-7	CASSTSGPTYEQYF
TRBD2	TRBV28	TRBJ2-7	CASSLREGPYEQYF